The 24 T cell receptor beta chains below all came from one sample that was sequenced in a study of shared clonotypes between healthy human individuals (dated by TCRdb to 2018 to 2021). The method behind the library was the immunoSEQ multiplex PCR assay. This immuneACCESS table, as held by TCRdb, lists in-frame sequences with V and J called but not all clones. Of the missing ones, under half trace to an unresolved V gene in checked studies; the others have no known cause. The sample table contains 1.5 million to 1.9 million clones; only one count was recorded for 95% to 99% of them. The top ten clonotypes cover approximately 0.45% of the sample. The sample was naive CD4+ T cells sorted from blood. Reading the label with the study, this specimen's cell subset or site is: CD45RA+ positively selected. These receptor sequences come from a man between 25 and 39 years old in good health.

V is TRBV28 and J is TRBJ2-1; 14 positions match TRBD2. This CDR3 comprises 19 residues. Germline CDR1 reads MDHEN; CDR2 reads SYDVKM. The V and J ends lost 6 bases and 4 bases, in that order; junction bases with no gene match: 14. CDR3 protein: CASSDFGRTSGRLYNEQFF. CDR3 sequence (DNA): TGTGCCAGCAGCGATTTCGGTAGGACTAGCGGGAGGCTGTACAATGAGCAGTTCTTC.

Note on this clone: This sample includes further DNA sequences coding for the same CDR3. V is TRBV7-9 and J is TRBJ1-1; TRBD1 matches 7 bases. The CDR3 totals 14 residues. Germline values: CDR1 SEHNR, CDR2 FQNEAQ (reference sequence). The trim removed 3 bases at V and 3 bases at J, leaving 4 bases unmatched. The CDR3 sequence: CASSFSQGDTEAFF. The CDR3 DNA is TGTGCCAGCAGCTTTAGCCAGGGGGACACTGAAGCTTTCTTT. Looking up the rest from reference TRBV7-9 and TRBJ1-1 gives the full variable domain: DTGVSQNPRHKITKRGQNVTFRCDPISEHNRLYWYRQTLGQGPEFLTYFQNEAQLEKSRLLSDRFSAERPKGSFSTLEIQRTEQGDSAMYLCASSFSQGDTEAFFGQGTRLTVV.

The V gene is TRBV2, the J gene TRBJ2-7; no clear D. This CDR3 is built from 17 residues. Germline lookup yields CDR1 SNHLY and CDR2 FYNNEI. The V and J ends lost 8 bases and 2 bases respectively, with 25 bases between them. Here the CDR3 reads CASAARMKVLSAYEQYF. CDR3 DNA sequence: TGTGCCAGCGCCGCTCGAATGAAAGTTTTGTCCGCCTACGAGCAGTACTTC.

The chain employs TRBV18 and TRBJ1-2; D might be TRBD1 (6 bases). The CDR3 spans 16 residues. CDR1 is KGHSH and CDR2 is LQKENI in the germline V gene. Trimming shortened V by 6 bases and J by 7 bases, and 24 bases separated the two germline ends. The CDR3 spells CASSPLEGRGVLGYTF. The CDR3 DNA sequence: TGTGCCAGCTCCCCGTTGGAGGGCAGGGGAGTGCTTGGCTACACCTTC.

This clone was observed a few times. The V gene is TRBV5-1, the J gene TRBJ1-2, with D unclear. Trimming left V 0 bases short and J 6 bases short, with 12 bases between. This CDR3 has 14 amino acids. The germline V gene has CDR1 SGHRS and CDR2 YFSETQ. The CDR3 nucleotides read TGCGCCAGCAGCTTGGATTTGCAGTACGATGGCTACACCTTC. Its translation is CASSLDLQYDGYTF.

CDR3 protein: CASSLIGIASDTQYF. CDR3 sequence (DNA): TGCGCCAGCAGCTTGATTGGGATAGCTTCAGATACGCAGTATTTT. This rearrangement joins TRBV5-1 to TRBJ2-3; D call uncertain. Germline loops: CDR1 SGHRS, CDR2 YFSETQ. This CDR3 has 15 residues. Trimming took off 1 base at V and 4 bases at J, with 13 bases between the two ends.

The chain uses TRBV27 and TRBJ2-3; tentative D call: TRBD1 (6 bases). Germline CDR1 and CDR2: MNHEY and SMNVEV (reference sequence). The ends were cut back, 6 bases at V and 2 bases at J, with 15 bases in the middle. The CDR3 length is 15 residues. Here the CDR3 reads CASRSQGPPTDTQYF. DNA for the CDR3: TGTGCCAGCAGGAGTCAGGGGCCCCCCACAGATACGCAGTATTTT.

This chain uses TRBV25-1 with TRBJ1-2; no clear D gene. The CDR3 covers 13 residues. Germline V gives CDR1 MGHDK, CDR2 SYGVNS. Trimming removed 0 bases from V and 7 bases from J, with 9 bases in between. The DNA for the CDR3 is TGTGCCAGCAGTGAATATAGGGCCCGTGGCTACACCTTC. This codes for CASSEYRARGYTF.

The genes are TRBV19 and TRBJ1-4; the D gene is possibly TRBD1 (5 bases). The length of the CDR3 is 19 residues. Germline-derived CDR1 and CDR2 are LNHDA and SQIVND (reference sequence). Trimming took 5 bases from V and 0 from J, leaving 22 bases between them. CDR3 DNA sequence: TGTGCCAGTAGTTCCAAGACTGAGGGGAGGATAGCAACTAATGAAAAACTGTTTTTT. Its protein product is CASSSKTEGRIATNEKLFF.

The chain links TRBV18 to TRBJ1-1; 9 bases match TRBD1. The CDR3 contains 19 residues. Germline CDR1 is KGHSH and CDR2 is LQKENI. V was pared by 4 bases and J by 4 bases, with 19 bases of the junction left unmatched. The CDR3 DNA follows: TGTGCCAGCTCACTGATTCACAGGGGGCGAACCTCTTCGATCACTGAAGCTTTCTTT. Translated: CASSLIHRGRTSSITEAFF.

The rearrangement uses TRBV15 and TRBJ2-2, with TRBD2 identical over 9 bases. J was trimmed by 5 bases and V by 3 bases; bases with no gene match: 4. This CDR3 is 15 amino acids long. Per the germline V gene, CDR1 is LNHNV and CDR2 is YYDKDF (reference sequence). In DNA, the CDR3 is TGTGCCACCAGCAGCAACGGACTAGCGACCGGGGAGCTGTTTTTT. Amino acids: CATSSNGLATGELFF.

The CDR3: CASSAPRSGRQQFF. The DNA for the CDR3 is TGTGCCAGCAGCGCCCCACGTAGCGGGAGGCAGCAGTTCTTC. The rearrangement links TRBV9 to TRBJ2-1; 10 bases agree with TRBD2. V shed 3 bases and J 11 bases; nucleotides not matched to a gene: 8. The CDR3 consists of 14 residues. CDR1 is SGDLS, CDR2 YYNGEE, per germline. Complete variable domain (other parts from reference TRBV9 and TRBJ2-1): DSGVTQTPKHLITATGQRVTLRCSPRSGDLSVYWYQQSLDQGLQFLIQYYNGEERAKGNILERFSAQQFPDLHSELNLSSLELGDSALYFCASSAPRSGRQQFFGPGTRLTVL.

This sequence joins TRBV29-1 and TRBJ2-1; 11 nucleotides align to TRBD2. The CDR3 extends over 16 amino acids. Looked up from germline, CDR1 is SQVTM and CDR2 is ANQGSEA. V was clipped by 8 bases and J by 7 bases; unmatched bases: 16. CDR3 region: CSPRYQTSGSPNEQFF. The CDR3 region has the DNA TGCAGCCCGAGATATCAAACTAGCGGGAGTCCGAATGAGCAGTTCTTC.

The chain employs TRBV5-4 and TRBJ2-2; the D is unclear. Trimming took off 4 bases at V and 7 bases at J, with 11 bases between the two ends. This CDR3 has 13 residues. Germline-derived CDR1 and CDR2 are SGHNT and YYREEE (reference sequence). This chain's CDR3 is CASSAGSGGELFF. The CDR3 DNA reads TGTGCCAGCAGCGCCGGGTCTGGCGGGGAGCTGTTTTTT.

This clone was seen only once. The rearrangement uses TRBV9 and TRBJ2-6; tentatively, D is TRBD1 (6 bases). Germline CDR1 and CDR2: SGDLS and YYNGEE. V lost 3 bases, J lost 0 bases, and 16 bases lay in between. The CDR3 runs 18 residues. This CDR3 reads CASSADKGTISGANVLTF. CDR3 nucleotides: TGTGCCAGCAGCGCGGACAAGGGGACAATCTCTGGGGCCAACGTCCTGACTTTC.

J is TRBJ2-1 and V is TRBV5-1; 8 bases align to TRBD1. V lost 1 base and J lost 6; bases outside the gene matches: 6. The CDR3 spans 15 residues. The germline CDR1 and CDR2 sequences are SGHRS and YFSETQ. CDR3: CASSLYGQGGNEQFF. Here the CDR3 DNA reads TGCGCCAGCAGCTTGTACGGACAGGGCGGCAATGAGCAGTTCTTC.

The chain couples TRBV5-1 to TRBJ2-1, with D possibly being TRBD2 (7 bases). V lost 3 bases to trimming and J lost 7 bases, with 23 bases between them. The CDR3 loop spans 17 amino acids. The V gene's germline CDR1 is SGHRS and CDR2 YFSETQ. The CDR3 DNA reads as TGCGCCAGCAGCTGGGGGCCGGGCGGGAGTCTAGGGAATGAGCAGTTCTTC. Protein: CASSWGPGGSLGNEQFF.

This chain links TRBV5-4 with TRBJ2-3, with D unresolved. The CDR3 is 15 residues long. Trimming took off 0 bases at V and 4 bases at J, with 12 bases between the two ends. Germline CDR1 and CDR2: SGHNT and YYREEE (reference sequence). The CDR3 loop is CASSLDRERSDTQYF. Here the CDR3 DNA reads TGTGCCAGCAGCTTGGACCGTGAACGCTCAGATACGCAGTATTTT.

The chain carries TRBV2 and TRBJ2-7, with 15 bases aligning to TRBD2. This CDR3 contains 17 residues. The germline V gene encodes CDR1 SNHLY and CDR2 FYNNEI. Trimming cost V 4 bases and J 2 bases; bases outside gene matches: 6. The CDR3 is CASSGGLAGGFAYEQYF. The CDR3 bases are TGTGCCAGCAGTGGAGGACTAGCGGGAGGGTTTGCCTACGAGCAGTACTTC.

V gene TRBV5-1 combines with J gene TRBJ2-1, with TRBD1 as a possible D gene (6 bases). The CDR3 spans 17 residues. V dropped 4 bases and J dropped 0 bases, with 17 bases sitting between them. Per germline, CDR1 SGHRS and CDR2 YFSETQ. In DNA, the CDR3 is TGCGCCAGCAGCCGCAACAGGGTAGATAGCTCCTACAATGAGCAGTTCTTC. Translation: CASSRNRVDSSYNEQFF.

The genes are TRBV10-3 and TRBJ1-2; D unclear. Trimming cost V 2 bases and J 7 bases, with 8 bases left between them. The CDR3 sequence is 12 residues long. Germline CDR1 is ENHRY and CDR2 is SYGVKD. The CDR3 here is CAISEGEGGYTF. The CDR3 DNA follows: TGTGCCATCAGTGAGGGAGAGGGTGGCTACACCTTC.

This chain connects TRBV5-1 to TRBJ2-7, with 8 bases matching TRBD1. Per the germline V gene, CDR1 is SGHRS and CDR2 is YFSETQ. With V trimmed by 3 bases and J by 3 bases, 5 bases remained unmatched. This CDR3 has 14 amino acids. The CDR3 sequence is CASSWQGAVYEQYF. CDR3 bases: TGCGCCAGCAGCTGGCAGGGGGCGGTCTACGAGCAGTACTTC. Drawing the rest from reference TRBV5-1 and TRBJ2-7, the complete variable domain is KAGVTQTPRYLIKTRGQQVTLSCSPISGHRSVSWYQQTPGQGLQFLFEYFSETQRNKGNFPGRFSGRQFSNSRSEMNVSTLELGDSALYLCASSWQGAVYEQYFGPGTRLTVT.

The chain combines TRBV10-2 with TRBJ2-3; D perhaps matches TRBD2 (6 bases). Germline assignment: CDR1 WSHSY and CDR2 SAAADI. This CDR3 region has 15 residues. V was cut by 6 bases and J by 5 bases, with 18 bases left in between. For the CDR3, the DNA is TGCGCCAGCAGGCTCGGGGAGCGGGTGGGAGATACGCAGTATTTT. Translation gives CASRLGERVGDTQYF.

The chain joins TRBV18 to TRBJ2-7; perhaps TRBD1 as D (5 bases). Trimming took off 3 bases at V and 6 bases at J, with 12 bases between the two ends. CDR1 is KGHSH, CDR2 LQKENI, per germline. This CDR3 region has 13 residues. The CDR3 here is CASSPFKGFEQYF. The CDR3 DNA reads TGTGCCAGCTCACCCTTCAAGGGGTTCGAGCAGTACTTC.